This TCR beta chain was observed in a study of T cell changes during pregnancy in multiple sclerosis (dated by TCRdb to between 2017 and 2020). With regard to the full study: Changes in the T cell repertoire over the course of pregnancy were examined in this study in women with multiple sclerosis.

Notes on this clone: Its antigen is unknown. Germline is not matched at one junction end, which may reflect a read error.

The library relied on the immunoSEQ multiplex PCR assay. The table was pulled from immuneACCESS by TCRdb, which kept in-frame rearrangements only. Such tables lose some clones; where checked, under half of the loss comes from unresolved V genes, and the rest has no known cause. The sample includes 70,000 to 85,000 clones, with about 92% observed a single time. 2.5% to 3% of the sample goes to the ten largest clones. As encoded in the germline V gene (reference sequence), CDR1 is SGHKS while CDR2 is YYEKEE. The cysteine opens and the phenylalanine closes a CDR3 of 11 amino acids. CDR3 DNA is the only sequence kept; it has 33 bases, read in frame from the first base.

The V and J segments used are TRBV5-5 and TRBJ1-3, with no confidently assigned D gene. This TCR derives from a female donor with multiple sclerosis, enrolled in a pregnancy study. The source material was peripheral blood, sampled before pregnancy. The CDR3 corresponds to CASSLGASREF. The bases are TGTGCCAGCAGCTTGGGAGCTAGCCGGGAGTTT.